This T cell receptor (beta chain) was retrieved from a study of cytomegalovirus exposure and HLA in healthy donors. Germline V gene sequence: CDR1 SGHNT, CDR2 YYREEE (reference sequence). V was pared by 0 bases and J by 7 bases, with 13 bases between. The CDR3 runs to 15 residues. Primers for the PCR totalled 60 Vbeta and 13 Jbeta. Generated by immunoSEQ multiplex PCR, the TCRdb table keeps only in-frame clones and is missing some. The sample lists under 150,000 clones; over 75% were seen once. Study observations and caveats: Solely CMV serostatus was available to characterize immune exposure. Differences between HLA loci emerged in a later analysis of TCR association rates, with DRB1 most and HLA-C fewest.

This clone came up a few times. Its antigen is still unknown. J is TRBJ1-4 and V is TRBV5-4; TRBD1 is a possible D gene (5 bases). The sequencing input was PBMCs. The sequence was collected from a woman aged 18-29 years in good health and CMV-seronegative. CDR3 in amino acids: CASSLDMGRTEKLFF. DNA of the CDR3: TGTGCCAGCAGCTTGGATATGGGGCGAACTGAAAAACTGTTTTTT.